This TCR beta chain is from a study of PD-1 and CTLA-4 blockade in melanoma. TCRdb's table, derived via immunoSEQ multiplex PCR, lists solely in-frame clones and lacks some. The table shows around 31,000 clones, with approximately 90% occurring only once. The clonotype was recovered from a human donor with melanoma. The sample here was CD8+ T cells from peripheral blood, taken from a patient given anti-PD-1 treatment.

CDR3 residues: CASSLAFQRDQPQHF. CDR3 bases: TGTGCCAGCAGTTTGGCCTTTCAGAGGGATCAGCCCCAGCATTTT. The chain joins TRBV27 to TRBJ1-5; no firm D call. CDR3 length: 15 amino acids. Looked up from germline, CDR1 is MNHEY and CDR2 is SMNVEV (reference sequence). The ends were cut back, 3 bases at V and 5 bases at J, with 14 bases in the middle.